This paragraph covers one T cell receptor beta chain sequence. Its antigen is not identified. The record originates from a study of blood T cells in healthy people across ages. Notes on the study in general: TCR beta diversity correlated strongly with naive T cell percentage.

Germline CDR1 reads MNHEY; CDR2 reads SVGAGI. Between the trimmed V and J ends, which lost 2 bases and 1 base, there was a span of 13 bases. This CDR3 is built from 16 residues. Alongside a J-beta primer mix, a sample-barcoded 5' primer served in a second PCR lasting roughly 7 to 12 cycles. Each cDNA molecule was tagged by a template-switch adaptor with 12 random nucleotides. A single record per CDR3 protein comes from TCRdb applying MiXCR to the 5' RACE reads. The sample consists of 2 million or so distinct CDR3 sequences, about 49% of them appearing once. The clonotype was recovered from a woman in her forties in good health. V gene TRBV6-5 combines with J gene TRBJ2-3; D is uncertain. The sequencing sample was made of blood. The CDR3 bases are TGTGCCAGCAGTTACGGCACTCTCACCGGCACAGATACGCAGTATTTT. Amino acid sequence: CASSYGTLTGTDTQYF.